A single T cell receptor (beta chain) is shown here with its context. Its antigen is unknown. The data were taken from a study of cytotoxic CD8 clonotypes in ibrutinib-treated CLL. Across the whole study: The subjects consisted of ten to twelve relapsed/refractory and around 15 treatment-naive individuals, with around 17 IGHV unmutated. Complete response was seen in 2 patients and partial in approximately 24; about twelve progressed and roughly 14 stayed remitted after a median 68 months. Regarding the study as a whole: Clonality went up at ibrutinib response and then declined back toward baseline at progression.

CDR3 size: 14 residues. CDR1 and CDR2 (germline): SGHVS, FNYEAQ. Trimming at V came to 0 bases and at J to 8 bases, leaving 4 bases not matched to a gene. Clones were read by immunoSEQ multiplex PCR, and TCRdb kept only the in-frame ones, dropping some. The sample records more than 140,000 clones, about 80% being singletons. This receptor was taken from a human donor with chronic lymphocytic leukemia. Sample: PBMCs, taken after 12 months of ibrutinib treatment. The J gene is TRBJ1-2, the V gene TRBV7-6; 9 bases are a match to TRBD1. The CDR3 loop reads CASSLAGTGSGYTF. In DNA, the CDR3 is TGTGCCAGCAGCTTAGCCGGGACAGGGTCAGGCTACACCTTC.